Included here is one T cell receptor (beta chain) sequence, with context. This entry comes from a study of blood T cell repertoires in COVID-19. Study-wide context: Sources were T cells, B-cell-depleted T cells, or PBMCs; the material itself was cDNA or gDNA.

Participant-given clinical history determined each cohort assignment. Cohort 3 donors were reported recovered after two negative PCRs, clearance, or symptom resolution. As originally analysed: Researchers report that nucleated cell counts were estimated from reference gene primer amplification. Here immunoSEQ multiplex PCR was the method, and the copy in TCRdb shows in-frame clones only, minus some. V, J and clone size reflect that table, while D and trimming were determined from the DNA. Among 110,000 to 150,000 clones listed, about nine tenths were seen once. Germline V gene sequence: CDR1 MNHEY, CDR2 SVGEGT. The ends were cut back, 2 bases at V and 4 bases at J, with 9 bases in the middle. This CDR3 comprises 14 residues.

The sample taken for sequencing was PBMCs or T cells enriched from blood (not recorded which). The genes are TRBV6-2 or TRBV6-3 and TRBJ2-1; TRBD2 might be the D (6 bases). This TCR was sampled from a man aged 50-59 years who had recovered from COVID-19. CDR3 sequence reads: CASSYGRSYNEQFF. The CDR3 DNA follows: TGTGCCAGCAGTTACGGGAGGTCATACAATGAGCAGTTCTTC.